This TCR beta chain comes out of a study of CD4 T cell repertoires in COVID-19. Across the whole study: Relabeled CFSE-low cells, IL-2-expanded for about nine days, met spikes from other coronaviruses.

The memory T cells were sequenced right after ex vivo isolation, without culture. Germline-derived CDR1 and CDR2 are ENHRY and SYGVKD. V gave up 5 bases and J gave up 1 base, with 8 bases separating them. CDR3 size: 13 residues. The protocol was immunoSEQ multiplex PCR, while the TCRdb copy is restricted to in-frame clones and leaves out a portion. Among 65,000 to 95,000 clones listed, about 80% were seen once. Specimen: CD4+ T cells from peripheral blood, collected after recovery from COVID-19. The chain links TRBV10-3 to TRBJ1-1; no clear D. This TCR was sampled from a human donor who had COVID-19. CDR3 residues: CAISTTRNTEAFF. In DNA, the CDR3 is TGTGCCATCAGTACGACACGGAACACTGAAGCTTTCTTT.